This TCR beta chain was found in a study of regulatory T cells in long-lasting Graves disease (dated by TCRdb to the early 2020s). For the wider study: Antithyroid drugs had been taken for less than 3 months by newly diagnosed Graves' disease patients. Peripheral blood TCR sequencing and RNA sequencing compared persistent Graves' disease patients with newly diagnosed Graves' disease patients. The study took place in China and was registered as a clinical trial. A total of some 33 samples were covered by TCR sequencing, comprising roughly 13 persistent and 20 or so newly diagnosed Graves' disease patients.

Broad study findings and their caveats: Lower TCR Shannon entropy and fewer highly expanded clones were observed in persistent Graves' disease patients than in newly diagnosed patients, which suggested clonal expansion. Preferential use of TRBV28, TRBJ1-2 and TRBJ2-5 was observed in persistent disease, whereas TRBV20-1 and TRBJ2-1 were favored in newly diagnosed disease. Sequencing and analysis were limited to the TCR beta chain. The authors noted that the small sample size was a limitation that may lower accuracy. Because the primary lesion, thyroid tissue, could not be accessed, the study looked at peripheral blood alone. Persistent patients shared more public clonotypes among themselves (2,741) than newly diagnosed patients did (approximately 970).

What the time point label conveys for this sample: newly diagnosed GD, antithyroid drugs for less than 3 months. RNA was extracted from PBMCs in TRIzol for both TCR sequencing and RNA sequencing. The diagnosis of Graves' disease was made according to American Thyroid Association guidelines. Recruitment of patients was carried out at an endocrinology department in Xi'an, China. From each patient, approximately 10 milliliters of peripheral blood was collected into an EDTA anticoagulant tube. PBMCs were isolated by Ficoll Paque Plus density gradient separation without further T cell sorting. An Agilent 2100 Bioanalyzer and agarose gel were used to assess RNA quality, and a NanoDrop 2000 was used to measure RNA concentration. The CDR3 sequence holds 12 residues, the cysteine and phenylalanine included. The read is trimmed to its CDR3 DNA, 36 bases read in frame from base 1. Germline trimming amounts to 3 bases on V and 4 bases on J, with 1 as the count of junction bases outside the gene matches. As encoded in the germline V gene (reference sequence), CDR1 is DFQATT while CDR2 is SNEGSKA.

Receptor libraries were prepared by multiplex PCR. TCRdb names Illumina HiSeq 4000 as the instrument used. To build TCR beta libraries, CDR3 regions were amplified by Arm-PCR using iRepertoire HTBI primers. Gel purification was performed on PCR products prior to sequencing. From the authors' description of their analysis: Across samples, 60 to 75 TRBV and roughly 15 TRBJ segments were identified and used for gene usage analysis of CDR3 amino acid clonotypes. Filtered high-quality paired reads were merged into contigs using COPE and FqMerger. BLAST was used to align contigs to IMGT TRBV, TRBD and TRBJ reference genes, with CDR3 defined following IMGT. Clonotypes above 0.1% frequency were classified as highly expanded clones. Repertoire diversity was measured by Shannon entropy, and V-J evenness by the Gini coefficient. Public clonotypes were defined as clonotypes shared by more than one individual. TCRdb reran the public reads through fastp at Q25 and MiXCR, keeping productive beta chains. Rows are combined by CDR3 protein, so each entry shows the most common genes and DNA. What appears here as the V and J calls and clone size reflects TCRdb's work, not the paper's. The sample has roughly 610,000 distinct CDR3 sequences on record, 15% to 20% of them singletons. 12% of the sample goes to the ten largest clones.

This clonotype showed up many times. Its antigen is still unknown. No much larger clonotype is one base removed from it; base qualities were not supplied. The same sample was also studied in work on T cells in Graves' hyperthyroidism and ophthalmopathy. The second study reports: Stable Graves' hyperthyroidism was defined as no progression to ophthalmopathy during 18 months of follow-up. The hyperthyroidism patients were between 18 and 65 years old and newly diagnosed, with a disease duration of less than 2 months. The study excluded patients with uncontrolled infections, other autoimmune diseases, pregnancy or lactation. Diagnoses relied on clinical symptoms, serum thyroxine and TRAb, thyroid ultrasound and orbital computed tomography. For the first round of RT-PCR on the TCR CDR3, the HTBI primer set was used together with the Qiagen OneStep RT-PCR kit. Blood samples also contained most of the expanded thyroid clonotypes (frequency above 0.001), which suggests that blood repertoires may reflect thyroid immune responses. A 13 V-J signature model separated ophthalmopathy from stable hyperthyroidism, with 87.88% sensitivity and about 81% specificity in cross-validation and 80%/75% in testing. In validation, the model predicted progression to ophthalmopathy with 60% to 71% sensitivity and 72.22% specificity, a median of about 6.7 months before onset. TCR V-J signatures able to tell the groups apart were searched for in a discovery cohort of about a hundred patients, of whom 43 had Graves' ophthalmopathy and roughly 57 had stable Graves' hyperthyroidism. An independent validation cohort of around 19 hyperthyroidism patients and some 15 patients who later progressed to ophthalmopathy tested prospective prediction of ophthalmopathy. For training and testing, the 80 to 100 patients in the discovery cohort were randomly divided in a 7:3 ratio. The study also compared thyroid tissue and blood T-cell repertoires from a handful of Graves' hyperthyroidism patients. After blood sampling, hyperthyroidism patients were treated with methimazole at a starting dose of 30 mg daily, and ophthalmopathy patients were treated with high-dose intravenous methylprednisolone. Libraries were constructed in a second round of multiplex PCR, after which size selection and purification were carried out. Sequencing of the libraries was done on an Illumina HiSeq2000 using paired-end 100 bp reads. SOAPnuke was used to process the raw data, throwing out any read that contained adapters or uncalled bases, had a mean Phred below 15, or lacked an exact constant-primer or identifier match. High-quality paired reads were merged using COPE v1.2.5, and each unique nucleotide sequence was defined as a clonotype. MiTCR v1.1 was used to align clonotypes to the IMGT TRBV, TRBD and TRBJ reference segments. Only V-J combinations with frequency above 0.0001, covering about 99% of repertoires, were analysed. A TCS score was defined as the ratio of F50 (clonal expansion) to E x V (chaos), with BLOSUM62-based TCRdist applied between CDR3 peptides within each V-J. Welch's t-statistics and random forest reduced approximately 520 V-J features to some 14, which were used in a naive Bayes classifier (R e1071). Sample size was not statistically predetermined, and blinding of investigators to group allocation was not performed. The paper reports TCR Vbeta CDR3 sequencing of approximately 140 peripheral blood samples: 40 to 45 ophthalmopathy, over 70 hyperthyroidism and 17 progressor patients.

Specimen: peripheral blood mononuclear cells (PBMCs), collected at new diagnosis, from a patient treated with antithyroid drugs. The V and J segments used are TRBV20-1 and TRBJ1-1, with 8 bases matching TRBD1. The TCR comes from a man between 18 and 29 years old with Graves disease. Donor details come from another sample of the same person, matched by shared clones. CDR3 reads: CSARTGATEAFF. The DNA sequence reads TGCAGTGCTAGGACAGGGGCCACTGAAGCTTTCTTT.